This entry lists 23 T cell receptor beta chains sequenced from one sample in a study of T cells in Graves' hyperthyroidism and ophthalmopathy. Amplification targeted TCR beta CDR3 regions from RNA transcripts. HTBI primers were employed in a first-round RT-PCR of the TCR CDR3. TCRdb analysed the multiplex PCR reads with MiXCR anew, one entry per CDR3 protein. The top ten clones hold 32% of a sample with a few hundred thousand distinct CDR3 sequences, 15% of them seen once. Material for sequencing was blood. The receptor source for this set is a woman aged 30 to 39 with Graves' hyperthyroidism.

The J gene is TRBJ2-1, the V gene TRBV10-2, with a weak D call TRBD1 (6 bases). V shed 0 bases and J shed 15 bases, with 18 bases lying between them. The CDR3 consists of 14 residues. Germline CDR1 reads WSHSY; CDR2 reads SAAADI. Here the CDR3 DNA reads TGCGCCAGCAGTGAGTCGACTCTAGGGACAAAGCGGTTCTTC. Its protein is CASSESTLGTKRFF.

This clonotype was seen many times. V usage is TRBV29-1 and J usage is TRBJ2-2; 10 positions agree with TRBD2. Germline V gives CDR1 SQVTM, CDR2 ANQGSEA. The CDR3 extends over 13 amino acids. Trimming cost V 7 bases and J 9 bases; bases outside gene matches: 8. CDR3 sequence reads: CSGGGTSARELFF. In nucleotides, the CDR3 is TGCAGCGGAGGGGGGACTAGCGCGAGGGAGCTGTTTTTT.

This clonotype appeared many times. The rearrangement uses TRBV3-1 and TRBJ2-3, with D unclear. V dropped 3 bases and J dropped 4 bases, with 5 bases sitting between them. Germline lookup yields CDR1 LGHDT and CDR2 YNNKEL (reference sequence). This CDR3 has 12 amino acids. This CDR3 is CASSQKSDTQYF. In DNA form, the CDR3 reads TGTGCCAGCAGCCAGAAGTCAGATACGCAGTATTTT.

V usage is TRBV13 and J usage is TRBJ2-5; D gene uncertain. Per germline, CDR1 PRHDT and CDR2 FYEKMQ (reference sequence). The length of the CDR3 is 12 residues. The V end was cut by 6 bases, the J end by 3 bases, with 8 bases between. In nucleotides, the CDR3 is TGTGCCAGCAGTTTCCAAAAAGAGACCCAGTACTTC. This translates into CASSFQKETQYF.

This clonotype was found a few times. The V call is TRBV5-1, the J call TRBJ2-7, with 11 positions matching TRBD2. The CDR3 sequence is 16 residues long. Germline V lookup: CDR1 SGHRS, CDR2 YFSETQ. Trimming removed 4 bases from V and 6 bases from J; junction bases left unmatched: 12. The chain's CDR3 is CASSPTLAGGRGEQYF. The DNA of the CDR3 is TGCGCCAGCAGCCCCACCCTAGCGGGAGGTCGCGGCGAGCAGTACTTC.

The chain employs TRBV27 and TRBJ1-4; unclear D gene. The CDR3 covers 14 residues. Germline V gives CDR1 MNHEY, CDR2 SMNVEV (reference sequence). Trimming shortened V by 6 bases and J by 3 bases, and 11 bases separated the two germline ends. CDR3 sequence (DNA): TGTGCCAGCAGCAGGAGCGCAGCTAATGAAAAACTGTTTTTT. Its protein is CASSRSAANEKLFF.

This clonotype turned up a few times. This rearrangement joins TRBV9 to TRBJ1-1, with D possibly TRBD1 on 6 matching bases. V was trimmed by 1 base and J by 1 base, leaving 14 bases between them. Germline V gene sequence: CDR1 SGDLS, CDR2 YYNGEE. CDR3 length: 16 amino acids. As DNA, the CDR3 is TGTGCCAGCAGCGTACACCCACAGGGACGGAACACTGAAGCTTTCTTT. This encodes CASSVHPQGRNTEAFF.

This clonotype has a count of ten or more. The chain uses TRBV29-1 and TRBJ1-1; D not resolved. The V gene's germline CDR1 is SQVTM and CDR2 ANQGSEA. The CDR3 has 13 residues. V was pared by 4 bases and J by 1 base, with 10 bases between. CDR3 nucleotide sequence: TGCAGCGTTGCCCGAGGGAGGAACACTGAAGCTTTCTTT. Its translation is CSVARGRNTEAFF.

This clonotype has at least ten counts. The chain has TRBV3-1 and TRBJ2-3; D is unclear. Germline V CDR1 and CDR2: LGHDT, YNNKEL (reference sequence). This CDR3 contains 16 residues. V was clipped by 0 bases and J by 0 bases, with 10 bases between them. DNA for the CDR3: TGTGCCAGCAGCCAAGATCTCGGCAGAAGCACAGATACGCAGTATTTT. It encodes CASSQDLGRSTDTQYF.

This clonotype was recorded at least ten times. The chain combines TRBV7-9 with TRBJ2-3; 8 bases align to TRBD2. Germline CDR1 and CDR2: SEHNR and FQNEAQ (reference sequence). V lost 4 bases to trimming and J lost 3 bases; unmatched junction nucleotides: 9. The CDR3 consists of 16 residues. The CDR3 nucleotides are TGTGCCAGCAGCTCGGGGACTAGATCGGGGACAGATACGCAGTATTTT. This encodes CASSSGTRSGTDTQYF. The full variable domain, with the rest looked up from reference TRBV7-9 and TRBJ2-3, is DTGVSQNPRHKITKRGQNVTFRCDPISEHNRLYWYRQTLGQGPEFLTYFQNEAQLEKSRLLSDRFSAERPKGSFSTLEIQRTEQGDSAMYLCASSSGTRSGTDTQYFGPGTRLTVL.

The table lists this clonotype with many counts. The V call is TRBV27, the J call TRBJ2-5; D ambiguous. V was pared by 2 bases and J by 2 bases, with 6 bases between. There are 13 residues in the CDR3. CDR1 and CDR2 (germline): MNHEY, SMNVEV (reference sequence). This chain's CDR3 is CASSLTRQETQYF. The CDR3 DNA is TGTGCCAGCAGTTTAACTCGACAAGAGACCCAGTACTTC.

This clonotype was observed many times. The rearrangement uses TRBV28 and TRBJ2-7, with 9 bases that match TRBD1. Per the germline V gene, CDR1 is MDHEN and CDR2 is SYDVKM. The trim removed 7 bases at V and 0 bases at J, leaving 4 bases unmatched. This CDR3 has 14 residues. In DNA, the CDR3 is TGTGCCAGCACCCGACAGGGGGTCTCCTACGAGCAGTACTTC. Its translation: CASTRQGVSYEQYF.

This clonotype has just a few counts. The chain couples TRBV4-1 to TRBJ2-7; D gene ambiguous. Germline lookup yields CDR1 MGHRA and CDR2 YSYEKL. The length of the CDR3 is 14 residues. V lost 1 base to trimming and J lost 5 bases, with 12 bases between them. The CDR3 DNA is TGCGCCAGCAGCCAAGGTCAGAAATTGGACGAGCAGTACTTC. It specifies CASSQGQKLDEQYF.

This clonotype was seen a handful of times. CDR3 sequence reads: CASSPSFWDIQRYQPQHF. The CDR3 nucleotides are TGTGCCAGCAGTCCATCATTTTGGGACATTCAGAGGTACCAGCCCCAGCATTTT. This chain joins TRBV6-1 and TRBJ1-5; D perhaps matches TRBD1 (6 bases). The V end lost 5 bases, the J end lost 7 bases, and 27 bases lay between the germline ends. CDR3 length: 18 residues. The germline V gene has CDR1 MNHNS and CDR2 SASEGT.

V usage is TRBV9 and J usage is TRBJ2-3; 9 bases are shared with TRBD2. CDR1 is SGDLS, CDR2 YYNGEE, per germline. V was pared by 0 bases and J by 3 bases, with 5 bases of the junction left unmatched. The CDR3 extends over 16 amino acids. The CDR3 DNA reads as TGTGCCAGCAGCGTAGGGGGCGGGAGGGGAACAGATACGCAGTATTTT. It yields the protein CASSVGGGRGTDTQYF.

This clonotype was detected a few times. The rearrangement uses TRBV9 and TRBJ2-7; TRBD2 aligns across 7 bases. The CDR3 is 18 amino acids. V shed 5 bases and J 2 bases; nucleotides not matched to a gene: 19. CDR1 and CDR2 (germline): SGDLS, YYNGEE. CDR3 region: CASSDHVAGRALPYEQYF. The CDR3 coding sequence is TGTGCCAGCAGTGACCACGTGGCAGGGAGGGCCCTCCCCTACGAGCAGTACTTC.

This clonotype was detected a few times. The chain has TRBV7-9 and TRBJ2-1; 8 bases fit TRBD1. The CDR3 sequence is 15 residues long. V was pared by 5 bases and J by 10 bases, with 13 bases of the junction left unmatched. Germline V gene lookup returns CDR1 SEHNR and CDR2 FQNEAQ (reference sequence). The CDR3 region is CASSKWETGAEEQFF. CDR3 in DNA: TGTGCCAGCAGCAAGTGGGAGACAGGGGCCGAGGAGCAGTTCTTC.

This clonotype has just a few counts. This could be a read error, since a much larger clone is one nucleotide away. This rearrangement joins TRBV18 to TRBJ1-4, with a weak D call TRBD1 (5 bases). The CDR3 spans 14 residues. Germline V CDR1 and CDR2: KGHSH, LQKENI. The CDR3 region is CASSPIRDNEKLLF. In DNA, the CDR3 is TGTGCCAGCTCACCAATCAGGGATAATGAAAAACTGCTTTTT.

On this clonotype itself: The final CDR3 position lacks the conserved phenylalanine or tryptophan, pointing to a likely read error. This sequence joins TRBV30 and TRBJ2-1, with TRBD2 identical over 12 bases. This CDR3 contains 13 residues. Losses at the gene ends were 5 bases for V and 4 bases for J; bases not matched to a gene: 0. Per the germline V gene, CDR1 is GTSNPN and CDR2 is SVGIG (reference sequence). CDR3 loop: CAWGLAGYNEQFI. The CDR3 DNA is TGTGCCTGGGGACTAGCGGGATACAATGAGCAGTTCATC.

This clonotype was recorded at least ten times. The J gene is TRBJ2-1, the V gene TRBV5-5; 12 nucleotides line up with TRBD2. This CDR3 has 15 amino acids. Unmatched junction bases numbered 5, after V lost 0 bases and J lost 10 bases. Germline V gene data show CDR1 as SGHKS and CDR2 as YYEKEE (reference sequence). The CDR3 region is CASSLAWLAGGEQFF. The DNA for the CDR3 is TGTGCCAGCAGCTTGGCCTGGCTAGCGGGAGGGGAGCAGTTCTTC.

This clonotype was counted a few times. This chain uses TRBV5-4 with TRBJ2-3; 7 positions agree with TRBD1. The CDR3 has 15 residues. Germline lookup yields CDR1 SGHNT and CDR2 YYREEE (reference sequence). V lost 3 bases and J lost 0; bases outside the gene matches: 4. CDR3 residues: CASSWDRSSTDTQYF. In DNA, the CDR3 is TGTGCCAGCAGCTGGGACAGATCTAGCACAGATACGCAGTATTTT.

In this sample, this clonotype turned up many times. V is TRBV11-2 and J is TRBJ1-6; D not resolved. The CDR3 has 14 residues. V gave up 5 bases and J gave up 9 bases, with 14 bases separating them. CDR1 is SGHAT, CDR2 FQNNGV, per germline. The CDR3 here is CASSRKRQGSPLHF. The CDR3, as DNA: TGTGCCAGCAGCAGGAAACGACAAGGTTCACCCCTCCACTTT.

Ten or more counts support this clonotype. This chain connects TRBV7-2 to TRBJ2-1, with D unresolved. The CDR3 totals 15 residues. Trimming took 6 bases from V and 7 from J, leaving 19 bases between them. CDR1 SGHTA and CDR2 FQGNSA come from the germline V gene. CDR3: CASSKGLRLSNEQFF. CDR3 DNA: TGTGCCAGCAGTAAAGGGCTGCGGCTTAGTAATGAGCAGTTCTTC.